This T cell receptor beta chain is drawn from a study of blood T cell repertoires in COVID-19. Study-level background: T cells, B-cell-depleted T cells, or PBMCs supplied cDNA or gDNA.

This CDR3 spans 13 amino acids. Germline V gives CDR1 LNHNV, CDR2 YYDKDF (reference sequence). The V and J ends lost 5 bases and 5 bases respectively, with 12 bases between them. The table came from immunoSEQ multiplex PCR; TCRdb's copy has only in-frame clones and leaves some out. The data show 150,000 to 200,000 clones, roughly 82% seen once. The chain combines TRBV15 with TRBJ1-2; D is perhaps TRBD1 (5 bases). The sample was PBMCs or T cells enriched from blood (not recorded which). The origin of this receptor is a woman under 40 who had recovered from COVID-19. CDR3 in amino acids: CATSPGQGYGYTF. The CDR3 nucleotides are TGTGCCACCAGCCCAGGCCAGGGATATGGCTACACCTTC. The whole variable domain, remainder taken from reference TRBV15 and TRBJ1-2, is DAMVIQNPRYQVTQFGKPVTLSCSQTLNHNVMYWYQQKSSQAPKLLFHYYDKDFNNEADTPDNFQSRRPNTSFCFLDIRSPGLGDTAMYLCATSPGQGYGYTFGSGTRLTVV.